The source of this T cell receptor (beta chain) is a study of cytomegalovirus exposure and HLA in healthy donors (dated by TCRdb to 2016 to 2017). Study-level background: According to an earlier analysis of around 600 of the donors, roughly 180 million T cells yielded roughly 100 million unique TCR beta sequences and about 280 Gb of sequence data. Approximately 300 gigabases of sequencing data and roughly 81 million unique TCR sequences made up an early release that covered several hundred HLA-typed donors. Of the roughly 400 genotyped donors, 65% to 90% were placed in the genetic ancestry cluster associated with self-reported Caucasian donors. The study was designed to test whether signatures of past pathogen exposure could be identified by cataloging public T cell receptors. The T cell repertoires of around 730 subjects were profiled by immunosequencing and related to cytomegalovirus serostatus. In addition to the first cohort of hundreds of subjects, a separate validation cohort of 120 different subjects was used. High-throughput TCR immunosequencing, statistical association of individual TCRs with disease status, and machine learning were combined to predict cytomegalovirus infection status. A later analysis re-examined previously published TCR beta repertoires from hundreds of donors and added high-resolution HLA genotyping to investigate patterns of TCR occurrence. Rather than using new phenotypic data, the later analysis identified candidate immune exposures from TCR beta sequences and from how often those sequences occurred across donors. To decide whether each TCR beta V gene segment behaved as functional or pseudogenic, an earlier analysis of some 600 of the donors relied on high-throughput TCR beta sequencing. Donor age, sex, ethnicity and CMV serostatus were compiled together with the repertoire data. In a later genetic analysis, genome-wide SNP genotypes for about three fifths of the 666 donors were used, and that subset was treated as a discovery cohort. Every discovery cohort repertoire had been produced on one sequencing platform. HLA typing covered class I and class II loci at four-digit resolution. The number of typed donors differed by locus: about 620-630 for A, B, C, DRB1 and DQB1; 500 to 550 for DQA1; 606 for DPA1; and about 470 for DPB1. Several DR-DQ haplotypes were treated as single units for association and clustering because of strong linkage in the cohort. Among almost 400 genotyped donors of the cohort, an average of 235,054 unique TCR beta nucleotide sequences were sequenced per donor, roughly 18% of them non-productive.

The protocol used for the library was the immunoSEQ multiplex PCR assay. For the multiplex PCR, a mixture combining 60 forward primers for TCR Vbeta segments and 13 reverse primers for TCR Jbeta segments was used. The CDR3 region of rearranged TCR beta genes was amplified from genomic DNA by a multiplex PCR assay. The Illumina HiSeq System was used to sequence the amplified TCR beta libraries as 87-base-pair reads. Processing in the source paper ran as follows. Across the 500 to 750 repertoires, a later analysis counted some 81 million unique TCR beta chains, approximately 10 million of which were shared by at least two donors. Raw reads were error-corrected and collapsed into unique sequences with a nearest-neighbor algorithm that merged closely related sequences to remove PCR and sequencing errors. To assign V, D and J gene segments, CDR3 sequences were aligned to IMGT reference sequences. For a sequence to be retained, a match of at least six nucleotides to both a V gene segment and a J gene segment was required. A rearrangement counted as productive if the CDR3 had no stop codons and remained in frame with V and J, and every other rearrangement counted as non-productive. CDR3 was defined according to IMGT convention as the region running from the second conserved V-encoded cysteine to the conserved J-encoded phenylalanine. In an earlier analysis of around 640 of the donors, sequences lacking an unambiguous match to a single V gene segment were excluded. An earlier analysis of over 450 of the donors classified V segments as functional when productive rearrangements were above 56.7% and as segregating when the standard deviation between donors was above 5%. To diagnose cytomegalovirus status from the catalog of TCR beta chain sequences, a statistical classification framework was built. In a later analysis, V and J genes were assigned by comparing TCR nucleotide sequences against IMGT/GENE-DB human TR gene sequences. Using the TCRdist pipeline, a later analysis assigned CDR3 sequences along with most-parsimonious VDJ recombination scenarios. A later analysis defined each TCR beta chain by its CDR3 amino acid sequence plus V-gene family, and excluded reads lacking a unique V-gene family. A later analysis removed roughly 590 highly shared, low-generation-probability nucleotide sequences to deal with suspected cross-contamination and a sequencing artifact. For each public chain, a later analysis derived a clonal expansion index from normalized ranks of inferred template counts within each repertoire. In a later analysis, generation probabilities were computed with a VDJ recombination model fitted to out-of-frame rearrangements, and the resulting probabilities were checked against IGoR. A later analysis scored TCR-TCR, TCR-HLA and TCR-CMV co-occurrence with hypergeometric tests, applying a repertoire-size bias correction to TCR pairs. In a later analysis, false discovery rates were estimated by permuting HLA or CMV assignments 20 times. A later analysis grouped co-occurring TCRs with DBSCAN, adding TCRdist sequence similarity when clustering within HLA-allele-positive subsets. Co-occurrence clustering excluded repertoires with fewer than 30,000 or more than 120,000 public chains, plus five with anomalous nucleotide sharing. The table was pulled from immuneACCESS by TCRdb, which kept in-frame rearrangements only. Such tables lose some clones; where checked, under half of the loss comes from unresolved V genes, and the rest has no known cause. That table furnishes V, J and clone size, whereas the DNA furnished D and trimming. This sample is represented by more than 100,000 clones; roughly 83% of them were singletons. The ten top clones hold roughly 1.4% of the sample.

In total, approximately 700 healthy bone marrow donors made up the cohort. Cohort members were all nominally healthy when sampled, although unrecorded immune exposures were likely present. The donor tested CMV seronegative, placing the donor among the 350 to 400 seronegative members of the cohort. Each donor provided a peripheral blood sample, and peripheral blood mononuclear cells were used for TCR beta sequencing. The Qiagen DNeasy Blood Extraction Kit was used to extract genomic DNA from the blood cell samples. Points the paper makes about the study in general: Sequencing depth was assumed to be roughly uniform across donors in the presence/absence analyses, though that assumption may not hold. According to a later genetic analysis, donors in an Asian-associated ancestry cluster had fewer N-insertions in productive TCRs than the roughly 670-donor mean. The classifier was reported to diagnose cytomegalovirus status with high specificity and sensitivity in both the original cohort and the validation cohort. At a false discovery rate of 0.05, a later analysis linked 16,951 TCR beta sequences to specific HLA alleles. A cluster of highly shared sequence variants was judged likely to represent a technical artifact of the sequencing pipeline. Strong co-occurrence of HLA alleles, especially DR and DQ, made assigning TCR associations to individual alleles difficult. The authors suggested that the approach could potentially be generalized to other disease states and immunological phenotypes. In an earlier analysis of roughly 500 of the donors, most TCR beta V segments appeared in productive rearrangements about 87% or about 30% of the time, broadly matching IMGT annotations. The study gave a list of 150 to 200 TCR beta chains associated with cytomegalovirus. According to a later analysis, most CMV-associated TCR beta chains appeared to be HLA-restricted, and the HLA associations seemed to be driven largely by CMV exposure. According to a later analysis, TCR association rates differed among HLA loci, with DRB1 alleles showing the most associated TCRs and HLA-C alleles showing the fewest. The only immune exposure information available for the cohort was CMV serostatus. A later genetic analysis associated a missense DCLRE1C variant with V-gene and J-gene trimming of TCR beta chains, and an independent cohort replicated the association. The 87-base-pair reads could not distinguish some IMGT-functional V segments, including TRBV6-2 and TRBV6-3, so those segments were excluded. A later analysis found that HLA-associated TCR beta chains were more clonally expanded and had lower generation probabilities than equally common non-associated chains. The earlier analysis of approximately 560 of the donors excluded seventeen rarely observed V segments, including chromosome 9 orphons, because counts were too low. Correlated functional status among segregating V segments might be attributable to linkage disequilibrium, but an unknown experimental factor could not be ruled out. Across donors, most TCR sequences were observed very rarely, whereas some public TCRs were present in many individuals. A further reported finding was that TCR beta sequences accurately predicted the HLA-A and HLA-B alleles for most subjects in the first cohort. In this cohort, only TCR beta chains were sequenced, and detectable features were limited by the absence of alpha or paired-chain data. HLA typing was unavailable for some donors at each locus, so association tests used only the typed subset. In vitro tests confirmed that a few of the cytomegalovirus-associated TCR beta chains recognize cytomegalovirus antigens. According to a later analysis, parvovirus B19, influenza, CMV and Epstein-Barr virus appeared linked to several top co-occurrence clusters.

This clone was seen a handful of times. No antigen is known for it. One base away there is no much larger clone; base qualities are not given. From the germline V gene, CDR1 is SGHRS and CDR2 is YFSETQ. There are 15 amino acids in the CDR3, from cysteine to phenylalanine inclusive. CDR3 DNA is the only sequence kept; it has 45 bases, read in frame from the first base. V is shortened by 5 bases, J by 5 bases, and the region joining them spans 19 bases. This sequence originates from a man aged 35-49 years in good health and CMV-seronegative. The sequenced sample was PBMCs. The sequence joins TRBV5-1 to TRBJ2-5, with the identity of the D gene unclear. At the DNA level, the sequence is TGCGCCAGCAGTCTAGACCGTGGTAGTGAGGAGACCCAGTACTTC. It translates to CASSLDRGSEETQYF.